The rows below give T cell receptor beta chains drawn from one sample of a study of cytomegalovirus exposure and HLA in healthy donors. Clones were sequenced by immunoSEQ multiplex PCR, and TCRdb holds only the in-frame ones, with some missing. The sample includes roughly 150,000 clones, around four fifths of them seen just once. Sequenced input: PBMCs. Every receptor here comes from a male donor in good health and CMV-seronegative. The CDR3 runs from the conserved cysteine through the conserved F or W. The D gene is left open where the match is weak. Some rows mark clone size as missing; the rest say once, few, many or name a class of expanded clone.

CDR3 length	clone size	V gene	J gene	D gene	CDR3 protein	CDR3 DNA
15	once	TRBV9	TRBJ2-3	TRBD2	CASSPRAGVTDTQYF	TGTGCCAGCAGCCCCCGAGCGGGAGTAACAGATACGCAGTATTTT
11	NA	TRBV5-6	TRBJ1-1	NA	CASEGRTEAFF	TGTGCCAGCGAGGGGAGGACTGAAGCTTTCTTT
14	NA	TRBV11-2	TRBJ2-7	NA	CASSPGLLIGEQYF	TGTGCCAGCAGCCCGGGACTCCTGATTGGGGAGCAGTACTTC
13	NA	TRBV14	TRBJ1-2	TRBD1	CASSRQGGYGYTF	TGTGCCAGCAGCAGACAGGGTGGCTATGGCTACACCTTC
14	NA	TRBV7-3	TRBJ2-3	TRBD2	CASSFPAGGDTQYF	TGTGCCAGCAGCTTCCCAGCGGGAGGCGATACGCAGTATTTT
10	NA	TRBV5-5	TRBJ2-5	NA	CASGLETQYF	TGTGCCTCGGGACTGGAGACCCAGTACTTC
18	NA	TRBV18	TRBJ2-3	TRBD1	CASSQMPGQGSNTDTQYF	TGTGCCAGCTCCCAGATGCCTGGACAGGGATCGAACACAGATACGCAGTATTTT
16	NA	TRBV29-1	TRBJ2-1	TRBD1	CSVEGHGQGSANEQFF	TGCAGCGTTGAAGGCCACGGACAGGGGTCGGCCAATGAGCAGTTCTTC
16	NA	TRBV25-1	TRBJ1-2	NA	CASSALSGDRNYGYTF	TGTGCCAGCAGTGCACTCTCCGGCGACAGAAACTATGGCTACACCTTC
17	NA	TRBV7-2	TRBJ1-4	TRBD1	CASSLGDRGRANEKLFF	TGTGCCAGCAGCTTAGGGGACAGGGGTAGGGCTAATGAAAAACTGTTTTTT
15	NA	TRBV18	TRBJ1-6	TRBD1	CASSTDRVGNSPLHF	TGTGCCAGCTCAACGGACAGGGTGGGTAATTCACCCCTCCACTTT
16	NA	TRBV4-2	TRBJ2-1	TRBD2	CASSQGGLAGGREQFF	TGTGCCAGCAGCCAAGGTGGCCTAGCGGGGGGCAGGGAGCAGTTCTTC
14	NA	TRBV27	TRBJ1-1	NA	CASRITGLATEAFF	TGTGCCAGCAGGATAACAGGGTTGGCCACTGAAGCTTTCTTT
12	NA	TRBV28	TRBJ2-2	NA	CASSLVAGELFF	TGTGCCAGCAGTTTAGTCGCCGGGGAGCTGTTTTTT
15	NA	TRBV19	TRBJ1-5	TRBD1	CASSMTGQGNQPQHF	TGTGCCAGTAGTATGACGGGACAGGGGAATCAGCCCCAGCATTTT
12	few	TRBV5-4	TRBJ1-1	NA	CASSFSGAEAFF	TGTGCCAGCAGCTTTTCAGGGGCTGAAGCTTTCTTT
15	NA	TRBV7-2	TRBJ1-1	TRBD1	CASSARQGRRTEAFF	TGTGCCAGCAGCGCCCGACAGGGGAGAAGGACTGAAGCTTTCTTT
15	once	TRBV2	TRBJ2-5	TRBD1	CASSVLTGIRETQYF	TGTGCCAGCAGTGTCCTGACAGGGATAAGAGAGACCCAGTACTTC
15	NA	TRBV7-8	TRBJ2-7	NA	CASSLRDSSSYEQYF	TGTGCCAGCAGCCTACGGGACTCAAGCTCCTACGAGCAGTACTTC
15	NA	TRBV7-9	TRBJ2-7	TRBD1	CASSDSGTGGGEQYF	TGTGCCAGCAGCGACTCGGGGACAGGGGGCGGCGAGCAGTACTTC
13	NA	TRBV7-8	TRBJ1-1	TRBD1	CASSGQGNTEAFF	TGTGCCAGCAGCGGACAGGGGAACACTGAAGCTTTCTTT
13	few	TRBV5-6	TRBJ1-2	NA	CASSLGSGAGYTF	TGTGCCAGCAGCTTGGGTTCAGGGGCTGGCTACACCTTC
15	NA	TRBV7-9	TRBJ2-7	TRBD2	CASSSPGLGFHEQYF	TGTGCCAGCAGCAGTCCGGGACTAGGGTTCCACGAGCAGTACTTC
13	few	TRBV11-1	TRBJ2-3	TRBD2	CASSLVSGDTQYF	TGTGCCAGCAGCTTAGTTAGCGGGGATACGCAGTATTTT
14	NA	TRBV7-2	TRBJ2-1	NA	CASSPIGPYNEQFF	TGTGCCAGCAGCCCCATTGGCCCCTACAATGAGCAGTTCTTC
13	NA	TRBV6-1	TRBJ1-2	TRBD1	CASSTGDSYGYTF	TGTGCCAGCTCGACAGGGGATAGCTATGGCTACACCTTC
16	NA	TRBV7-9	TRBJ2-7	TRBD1	CASSPPGTGGSYEQYF	TGTGCCAGCAGCCCACCCGGAACAGGGGGCTCCTACGAGCAGTACTTC
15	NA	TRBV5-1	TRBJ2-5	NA	CASSLAVGEEETQYF	TGCGCCAGCAGCTTGGCCGTAGGGGAGGAAGAGACCCAGTACTTC
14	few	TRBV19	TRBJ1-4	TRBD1	CASQDTGVGEKLFF	TGTGCCAGTCAGGATACAGGGGTTGGGGAAAAACTGTTTTTT
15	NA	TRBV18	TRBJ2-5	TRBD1	CASSLRTGGQETQYF	TGTGCCAGCTCACTTCGGACAGGGGGCCAAGAGACCCAGTACTTC
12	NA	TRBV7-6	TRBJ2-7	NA	CASSLQGNEQYF	TGTGCCAGCAGCTTACAGGGTAACGAGCAGTACTTC
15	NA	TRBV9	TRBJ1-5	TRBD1	CASSRTGTVNQPQHF	TGTGCCAGCAGCCGGACCGGGACAGTAAACCAGCCCCAGCATTTT
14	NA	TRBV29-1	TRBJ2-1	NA	CSVNQWGAYNEQFF	TGCAGCGTCAATCAGTGGGGGGCCTACAATGAGCAGTTCTTC
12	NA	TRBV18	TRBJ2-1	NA	CASSPRRDEQFF	TGTGCCAGCTCACCACGAAGAGATGAGCAGTTCTTC
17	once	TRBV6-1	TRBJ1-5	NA	CASSESVSGGLGQPQHF	TGTGCCAGCAGTGAGTCAGTATCGGGGGGCCTGGGGCAGCCCCAGCATTTT
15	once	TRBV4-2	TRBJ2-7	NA	CASSQDREMWREQYF	TGTGCCAGCAGCCAAGACAGGGAAATGTGGCGCGAGCAGTACTTC
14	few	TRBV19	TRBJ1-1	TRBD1	CASSPGQGSTEAFF	TGTGCCAGTAGTCCTGGACAGGGTTCCACTGAAGCTTTCTTT
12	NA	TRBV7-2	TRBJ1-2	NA	CASSLEPEGYTF	TGTGCCAGCAGCTTAGAACCGGAGGGCTACACCTTC
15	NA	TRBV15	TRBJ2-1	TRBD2	CATSRTSGSENEQFF	TGTGCCACCAGCAGAACTAGCGGGAGTGAAAATGAGCAGTTCTTC
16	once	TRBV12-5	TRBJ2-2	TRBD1	CASGFRQGVNTGELFF	TGTGCTAGTGGTTTCCGACAGGGGGTTAACACCGGGGAGCTGTTTTTT
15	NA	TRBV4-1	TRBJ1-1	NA	CASSQVAVGDTEAFF	TGCGCCAGCAGCCAAGTGGCGGTGGGAGACACTGAAGCTTTCTTT
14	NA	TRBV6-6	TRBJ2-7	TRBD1	CASRGTGVTYEQYF	TGTGCCAGCAGAGGGACAGGGGTTACCTACGAGCAGTACTTC
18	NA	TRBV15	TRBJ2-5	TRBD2	CATSRGRASGLRGETQYF	TGTGCCACCAGCAGAGGCCGGGCTAGCGGTTTGAGGGGAGAGACCCAGTACTTC
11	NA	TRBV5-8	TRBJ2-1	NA	CASSPYNEQFF	TGTGCCAGCAGCCCTTACAATGAGCAGTTCTTC
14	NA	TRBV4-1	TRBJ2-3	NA	CASSQRQSTDTQYF	TGCGCCAGCAGCCAAAGACAGAGCACAGATACGCAGTATTTT
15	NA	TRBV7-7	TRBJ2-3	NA	CASSLEKHSTDTQYF	TGTGCTAGCAGCCTCGAGAAGCACAGCACAGATACGCAGTATTTT
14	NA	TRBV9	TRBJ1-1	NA	CASSVGSTGSGAFF	TGTGCCAGCAGCGTAGGGTCAACAGGGTCCGGAGCTTTCTTT
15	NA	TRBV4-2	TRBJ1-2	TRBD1	CASSQDPGRGRGYTF	TGTGCCAGCAGCCAAGATCCGGGAAGGGGGCGAGGCTACACCTTC
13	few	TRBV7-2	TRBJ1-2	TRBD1	CASSQGVSGGYTF	TGTGCCAGCAGCCAGGGGGTGAGCGGCGGCTACACCTTC
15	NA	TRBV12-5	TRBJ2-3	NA	CASGLSREGTDTQYF	TGTGCTAGTGGTTTGAGTAGAGAGGGTACAGATACGCAGTATTTT
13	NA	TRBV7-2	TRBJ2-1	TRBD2	CASSDRDYSEQFF	TGTGCCAGCAGCGATCGGGACTATAGTGAGCAGTTCTTC
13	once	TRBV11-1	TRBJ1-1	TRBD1	CASSPSGGTEAFF	TGTGCCAGCAGCCCATCAGGGGGAACTGAAGCTTTCTTT
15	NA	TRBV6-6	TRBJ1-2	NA	CASSYPAGNLYGYTF	TGTGCCAGCAGTTATCCAGCAGGAAACTTGTATGGCTACACCTTC